This T cell receptor (beta chain) emerged from a study of T cell responses to AZD1222 COVID-19 vaccine. The assay was immunoSEQ multiplex PCR, and TCRdb's table has in-frame clones only and misses some. This repertoire shows over 100,000 clones, around 90% found once; its top ten account for approximately 9%. The CDR3 is 11 amino acids. Germline values: CDR1 MNHEY, CDR2 SVGAGI. Trimming removed 5 bases from V and 9 bases from J, with 8 bases in between. The starting material was peripheral blood, obtained on day 0 of AZD1222 vaccination. This TCR came from an adult in good health. The chain carries TRBV6-5 and TRBJ1-5; D gene ambiguous. Here the CDR3 reads CASSPEGPQHF. The CDR3 DNA reads TGTGCCAGCAGTCCAGAGGGGCCCCAGCATTTT.